This TCR beta chain was obtained from a study of T-cell reconstitution after alpha-beta-depleted transplantation in children (dated by TCRdb to 2016 to 2017). In terms of the full investigation: Using TCR repertoire profiling, the study followed T-cell immune reconstitution in a quantitative way in children after TCRalphabeta/CD19-depleted allogeneic hematopoietic cell transplantation. Overall study results and their limits: Over the following months the frequencies of hyperexpanded clones went down, and after one year T-cell counts and TCRbeta diversity were mostly credited to newly produced T cells. In some patients, the high TCRbeta diversity seen at day 60 was put down to recipient T cells and intrathymic progenitors that had survived conditioning. The apparently early alphabetaT-cell count recovery about two months after transplant was reportedly dependent on only several hundred rapidly expanded clones derived from non-depleted graft cells.

CDR1 SGDLS and CDR2 YYNGEE were looked up in the germline V gene. Including cysteine and phenylalanine, the CDR3 has 15 amino acids. Here the CDR3 DNA is all that survives: 45 bases in frame from base 1. At the junction V is shortened by 3 bases and J by 0 bases, with 11 bases in between. This clonotype was counted at least ten times. The specificity of this receptor is unknown. Per-base quality was not reported, and no clone a single base away is much larger than it. According to the study, the label for this sample's treatment or condition signals: allogeneic hematopoietic cell transplantation with graft depleted of TCRalphabeta T cells and CD19 B cells. Transplant recipients were children who received TCRalphabeta/CD19-depleted allogeneic hematopoietic cell grafts. Preparation of the library involved PCR. The instrument was an Illumina HiSeq 2500. TCR library preparation used molecular barcoding, with unique molecular identifiers applied to normalize quantification of the TCRbeta repertoire. Using fastp at Q25 and MiXCR, TCRdb reprocessed the public reads and kept productive beta chains. Rows with one shared CDR3 protein collapse into an entry with the most common genes and DNA. This sample holds approximately 290,000 distinct CDR3 sequences; approximately 10% were observed only once. The ten largest clones represent around 24% of the sample.

The sequence derives from a male patient between 2 and 10 years old who had a stem cell transplant for chronic granulomatous disease, so the T cells may come from the graft donor. The sequencing used peripheral blood, collected 180 days after TCRalphabeta/CD19-depleted stem cell transplant. The sequence links TRBV9 to TRBJ2-3; TRBD1 could be the D gene, as 5 bases match. CDR3 reads: CASSARQFSTDTQYF. The nucleotide sequence is TGTGCCAGCAGCGCCCGACAGTTTAGCACAGATACGCAGTATTTT.